This T cell receptor (beta chain) originates from a study of cytotoxic CD8 clonotypes in ibrutinib-treated CLL. Study conclusions and caveats: Clonality was higher at baseline than in age-matched healthy donors and tracked circulating CD8+ T-cell counts.

Concerning this clone: Its antigen remains unknown.

Here immunoSEQ multiplex PCR was the method, and the copy in TCRdb shows in-frame clones only, minus some. Counted here are over 150,000 clones, over 65% occurring once; the ten biggest clones make up approximately 2%. Germline assignment: CDR1 MRHNA and CDR2 SNTAGT. This CDR3 region has 15 residues. The V and J ends lost 0 bases and 4 bases, in that order; junction bases with no gene match: 4. The receptor was isolated from a human donor with chronic lymphocytic leukemia. The chain carries TRBV6-4 and TRBJ1-2; 8 bases are a match to TRBD1. This sample comprised PBMCs, obtained after 12 months of ibrutinib treatment. The DNA for the CDR3 is TGTGCCAGCAGTGACTCAAGGACAGGGTCCTATGGCTACACCTTC. Its translation: CASSDSRTGSYGYTF.